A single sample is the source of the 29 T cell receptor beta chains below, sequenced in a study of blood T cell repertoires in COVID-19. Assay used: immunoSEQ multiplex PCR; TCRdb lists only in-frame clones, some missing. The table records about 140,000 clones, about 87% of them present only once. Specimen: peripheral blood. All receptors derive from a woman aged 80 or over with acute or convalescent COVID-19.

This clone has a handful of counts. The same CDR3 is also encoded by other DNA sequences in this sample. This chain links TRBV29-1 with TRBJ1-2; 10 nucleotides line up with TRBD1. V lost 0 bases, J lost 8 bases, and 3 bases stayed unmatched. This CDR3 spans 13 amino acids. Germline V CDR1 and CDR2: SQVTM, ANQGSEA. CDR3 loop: CSVEETGGRGYTF. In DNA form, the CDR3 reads TGCAGCGTTGAAGAGACAGGGGGCCGCGGCTACACCTTC.

CDR3 protein: CASSSNRVTGELFF. The CDR3 nucleotides read TGTGCCAGCAGCTCTAACAGGGTTACCGGGGAGCTGTTTTTT. The chain uses TRBV3-1 (or the pseudogene TRBV3-2) and TRBJ2-2; D might be TRBD1 (6 bases). This CDR3 is built from 14 residues. In germline, CDR1 is LGHDT, CDR2 YNNKEL (reference sequence). Trimming removed 5 bases from V and 5 bases from J, with 12 bases in between.

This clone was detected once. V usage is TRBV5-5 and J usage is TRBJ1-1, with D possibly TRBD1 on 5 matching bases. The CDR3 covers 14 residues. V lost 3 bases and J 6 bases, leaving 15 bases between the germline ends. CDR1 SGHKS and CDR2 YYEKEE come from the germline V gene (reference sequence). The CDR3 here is CASSYWGQVAEAFF. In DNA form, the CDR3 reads TGTGCCAGCAGCTACTGGGGCCAGGTAGCTGAAGCTTTCTTT.

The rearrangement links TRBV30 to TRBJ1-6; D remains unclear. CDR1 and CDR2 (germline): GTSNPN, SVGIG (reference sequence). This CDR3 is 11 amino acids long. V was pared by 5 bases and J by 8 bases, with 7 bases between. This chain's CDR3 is CAWGSDSPLHF. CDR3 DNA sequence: TGTGCCTGGGGATCAGATTCACCCCTCCACTTT.

Here the CDR3 DNA reads TGTGCCAGTAGTCCCTTCCCAGATACGCAGTATTTT. Amino acid sequence: CASSPFPDTQYF. The genes are TRBV19 and TRBJ2-3; D not certain. Germline V lookup: CDR1 LNHDA, CDR2 SQIVND (reference sequence). The CDR3 loop spans 12 amino acids. V lost 5 bases and J 4 bases, leaving 7 bases between the germline ends.

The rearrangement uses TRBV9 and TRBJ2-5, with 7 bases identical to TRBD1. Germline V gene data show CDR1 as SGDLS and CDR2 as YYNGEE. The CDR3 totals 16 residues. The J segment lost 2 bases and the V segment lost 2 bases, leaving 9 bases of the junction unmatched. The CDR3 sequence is CASSVGLQGNQETQYF. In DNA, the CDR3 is TGTGCCAGCAGCGTCGGGCTACAGGGGAATCAAGAGACCCAGTACTTC.

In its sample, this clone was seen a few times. This chain's CDR3 is CTSSQDLWQVNEKLFF. Here the CDR3 DNA reads TGCACCAGCAGCCAAGATCTGTGGCAGGTAAATGAAAAACTGTTTTTT. The rearrangement links TRBV1 to TRBJ1-4; the table assigns TRBD1, which was not confirmed against the DNA. TRBV1 is flagged as a pseudogene. The CDR3 is 16 amino acids.

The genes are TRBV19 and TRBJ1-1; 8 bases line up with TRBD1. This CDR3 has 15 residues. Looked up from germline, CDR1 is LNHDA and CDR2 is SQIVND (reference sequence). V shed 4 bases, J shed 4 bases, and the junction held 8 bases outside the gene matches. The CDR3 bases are TGTGCCAGTAGTACACCACAGGGGGTAATCACTGAAGCTTTCTTT. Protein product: CASSTPQGVITEAFF.

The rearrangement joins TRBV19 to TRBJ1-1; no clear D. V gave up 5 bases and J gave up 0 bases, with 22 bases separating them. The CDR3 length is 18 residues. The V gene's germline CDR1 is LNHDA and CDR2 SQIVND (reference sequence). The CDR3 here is CASSASIQDGEVNTEAFF. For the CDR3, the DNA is TGTGCCAGTAGTGCCTCAATCCAGGACGGGGAAGTGAACACTGAAGCTTTCTTT.

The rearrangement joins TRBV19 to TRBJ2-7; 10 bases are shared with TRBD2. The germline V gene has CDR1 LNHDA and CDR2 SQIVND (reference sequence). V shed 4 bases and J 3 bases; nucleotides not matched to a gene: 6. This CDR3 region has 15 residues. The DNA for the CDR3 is TGTGCCAGTAGTACCAGCGGGGGGGCTCACTACGAGCAGTACTTC. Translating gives CASSTSGGAHYEQYF.

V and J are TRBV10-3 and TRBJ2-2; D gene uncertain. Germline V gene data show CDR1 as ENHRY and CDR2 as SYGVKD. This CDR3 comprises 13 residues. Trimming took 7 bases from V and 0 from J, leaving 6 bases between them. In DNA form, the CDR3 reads TGTGCCATCACCAAATCGAACACCGGGGAGCTGTTTTTT. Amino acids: CAITKSNTGELFF.

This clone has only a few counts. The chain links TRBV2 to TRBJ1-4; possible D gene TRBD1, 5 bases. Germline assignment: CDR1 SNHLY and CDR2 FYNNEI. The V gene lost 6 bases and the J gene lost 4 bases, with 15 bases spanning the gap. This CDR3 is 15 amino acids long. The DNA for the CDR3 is TGTGCCAGCAGCGCGGGGCGGACGGTTAATGAAAAACTGTTTTTT. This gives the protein CASSAGRTVNEKLFF.

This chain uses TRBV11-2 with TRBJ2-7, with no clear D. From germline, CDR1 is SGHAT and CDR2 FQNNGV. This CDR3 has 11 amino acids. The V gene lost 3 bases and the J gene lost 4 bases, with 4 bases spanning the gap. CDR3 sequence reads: CASSFTYEQYF. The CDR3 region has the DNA TGTGCCAGCAGCTTTACATACGAGCAGTACTTC.

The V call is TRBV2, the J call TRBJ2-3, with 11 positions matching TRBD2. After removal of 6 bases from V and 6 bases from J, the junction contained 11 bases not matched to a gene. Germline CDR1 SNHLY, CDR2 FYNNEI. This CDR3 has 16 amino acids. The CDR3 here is CASSLFSGGAGDTQYF. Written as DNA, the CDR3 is TGTGCCAGCAGCCTTTTTAGCGGGGGGGCCGGTGATACGCAGTATTTT. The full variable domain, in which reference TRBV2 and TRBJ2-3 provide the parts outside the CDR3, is EPEVTQTPSHQVTQMGQEVILRCVPISNHLYFYWYRQILGQKVEFLVSFYNNEISEKSEIFDDQFSVERPDGSNFTLKIRSTKLEDSAMYFCASSLFSGGAGDTQYFGPGTRLTVL.

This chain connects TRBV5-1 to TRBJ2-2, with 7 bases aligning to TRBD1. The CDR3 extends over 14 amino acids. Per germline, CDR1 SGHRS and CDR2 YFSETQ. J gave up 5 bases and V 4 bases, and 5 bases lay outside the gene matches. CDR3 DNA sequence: TGCGCCAGCAGCGAAGACAGGGTTACCGGGGAGCTGTTTTTT. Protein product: CASSEDRVTGELFF.

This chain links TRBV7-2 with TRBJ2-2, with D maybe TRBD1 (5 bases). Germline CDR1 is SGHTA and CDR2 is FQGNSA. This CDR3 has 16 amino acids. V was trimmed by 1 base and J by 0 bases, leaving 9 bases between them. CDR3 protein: CASSLVGHSNTGELFF. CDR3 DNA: TGTGCCAGCAGCTTAGTAGGACACTCGAACACCGGGGAGCTGTTTTTT.

CDR3 protein: CASSQSDRDHTEAFF. The CDR3 nucleotides are TGTGCCAGCAGCCAATCAGACAGGGACCACACTGAAGCTTTCTTT. The genes are TRBV3-1 (or the pseudogene TRBV3-2) and TRBJ1-1, with 7 bases matching TRBD1. V was pared by 2 bases and J by 3 bases, with 6 bases of the junction left unmatched. The CDR3 sequence is 15 residues long. Germline V gene sequence: CDR1 LGHDT, CDR2 YNNKEL (reference sequence).

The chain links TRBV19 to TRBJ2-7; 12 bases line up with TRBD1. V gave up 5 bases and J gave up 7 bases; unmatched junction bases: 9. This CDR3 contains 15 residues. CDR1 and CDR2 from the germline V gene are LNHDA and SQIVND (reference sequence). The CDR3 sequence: CASSVSGQGASEQYF. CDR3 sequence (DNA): TGTGCCAGTAGTGTTTCGGGACAGGGGGCGAGTGAGCAGTACTTC.

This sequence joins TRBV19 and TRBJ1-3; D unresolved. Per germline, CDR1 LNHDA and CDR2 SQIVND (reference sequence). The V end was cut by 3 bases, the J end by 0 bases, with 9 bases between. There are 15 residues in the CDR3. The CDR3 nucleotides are TGTGCCAGTAGTATCTGGCGGCCCTCTGGAAACACCATATATTTT. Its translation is CASSIWRPSGNTIYF. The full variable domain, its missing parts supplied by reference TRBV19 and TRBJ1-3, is DGGITQSPKYLFRKEGQNVTLSCEQNLNHDAMYWYRQDPGQGLRLIYYSQIVNDFQKGDIAEGYSVSREKKESFPLTVTSAQKNPTAFYLCASSIWRPSGNTIYFGEGSWLTVV.

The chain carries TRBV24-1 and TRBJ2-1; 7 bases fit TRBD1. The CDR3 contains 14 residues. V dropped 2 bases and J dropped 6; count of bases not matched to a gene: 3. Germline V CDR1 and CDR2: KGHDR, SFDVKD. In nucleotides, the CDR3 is TGTGCCACCAGTGATTCTCGGGACAGCAATGAGCAGTTCTTC. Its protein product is CATSDSRDSNEQFF.

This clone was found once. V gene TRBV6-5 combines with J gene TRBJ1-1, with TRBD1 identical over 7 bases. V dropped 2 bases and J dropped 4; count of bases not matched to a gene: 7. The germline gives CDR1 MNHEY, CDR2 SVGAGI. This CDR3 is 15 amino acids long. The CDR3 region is CASSYEGGAGTEAFF. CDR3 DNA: TGTGCCAGCAGTTACGAAGGGGGCGCGGGCACTGAAGCTTTCTTT.

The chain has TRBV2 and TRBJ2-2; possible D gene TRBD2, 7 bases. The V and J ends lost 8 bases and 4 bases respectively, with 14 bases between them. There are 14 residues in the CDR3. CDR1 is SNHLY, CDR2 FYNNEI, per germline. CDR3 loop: CASGRGARTGELFF. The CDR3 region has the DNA TGTGCCAGCGGACGGGGGGCTCGCACCGGGGAGCTGTTTTTT.

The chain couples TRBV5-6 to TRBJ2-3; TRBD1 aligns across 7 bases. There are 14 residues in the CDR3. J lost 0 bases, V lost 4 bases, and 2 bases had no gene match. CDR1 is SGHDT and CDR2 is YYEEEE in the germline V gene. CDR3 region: CASSGTVSTDTQYF. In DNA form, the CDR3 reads TGTGCCAGCAGCGGGACAGTTAGCACAGATACGCAGTATTTT.

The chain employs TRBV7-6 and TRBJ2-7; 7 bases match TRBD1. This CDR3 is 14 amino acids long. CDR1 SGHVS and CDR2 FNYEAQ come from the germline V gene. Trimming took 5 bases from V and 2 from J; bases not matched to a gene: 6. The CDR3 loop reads CASSLRQGTYEQYF. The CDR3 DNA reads TGTGCCAGCAGCCTGAGACAGGGTACCTACGAGCAGTACTTC.

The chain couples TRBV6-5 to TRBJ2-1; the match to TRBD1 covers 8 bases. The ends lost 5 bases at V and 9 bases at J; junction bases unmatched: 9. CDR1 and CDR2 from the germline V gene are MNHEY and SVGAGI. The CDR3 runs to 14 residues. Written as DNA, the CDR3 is TGTGCCAGCAGTCCGGACAGGGTAAGGGGTGAGCAGTTCTTC. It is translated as CASSPDRVRGEQFF.

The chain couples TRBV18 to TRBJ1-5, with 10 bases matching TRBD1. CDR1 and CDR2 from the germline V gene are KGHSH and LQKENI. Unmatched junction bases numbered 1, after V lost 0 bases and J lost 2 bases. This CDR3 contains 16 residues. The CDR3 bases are TGTGCCAGCTCACCACCAGGGACAGGGGGCAATCAGCCCCAGCATTTT. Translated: CASSPPGTGGNQPQHF.

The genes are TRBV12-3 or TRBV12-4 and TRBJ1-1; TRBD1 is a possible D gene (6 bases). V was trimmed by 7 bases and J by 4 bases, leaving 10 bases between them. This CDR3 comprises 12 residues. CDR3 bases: TGTGCCAGCACTCGGACAGCCACTGAAGCTTTCTTT. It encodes CASTRTATEAFF.

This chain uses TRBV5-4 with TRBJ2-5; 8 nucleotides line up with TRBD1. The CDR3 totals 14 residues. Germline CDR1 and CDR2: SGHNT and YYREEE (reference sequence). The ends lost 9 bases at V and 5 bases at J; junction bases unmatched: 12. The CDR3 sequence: CATTPGGVRETQYF. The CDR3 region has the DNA TGTGCCACCACCCCAGGGGGCGTTCGGGAGACCCAGTACTTC.

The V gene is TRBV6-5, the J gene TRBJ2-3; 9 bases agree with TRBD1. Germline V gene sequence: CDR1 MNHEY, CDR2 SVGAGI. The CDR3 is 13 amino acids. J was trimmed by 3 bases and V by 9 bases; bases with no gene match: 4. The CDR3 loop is CASRTGATDTQYF. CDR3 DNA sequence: TGTGCCAGTCGGACAGGGGCGACAGATACGCAGTATTTT.